This record looks at one T cell receptor (beta chain) sequence and its context. This clonotype is classified as medium-sized (0.01 to 0.1%). Its recognized antigen is unknown. Within one base of it there is no much larger clone, and no base qualities were kept. For sequencing, an Illumina MiSeq was employed. The public reads were quality trimmed at Q25 with fastp and then assembled into clones with MiXCR by TCRdb, keeping productive beta chains. Identical CDR3 protein sequences are pooled into one entry, listed with their most common genes and DNA. This sample has thousands of distinct CDR3 sequences in its table, and roughly 10% of those were observed once. The ten largest clonotypes hold around 33% of the sample. These data originate in a study. Germline trimming: 0 bases from V, 7 bases from J; junction bases outside gene matches: 4. In the germline V gene, CDR1 corresponds to SGHRS and CDR2 to YFSETQ. Its CDR3 holds 15 amino acids, cysteine through phenylalanine. The DNA shown is the 45-base CDR3, in frame from base 1.

The chain uses TRBV5-1 and TRBJ2-1, and TRBD2 matches 10 of the central bases. The TCR comes from a human donor with rheumatoid arthritis. Sequencing input: CD4+ T cells from peripheral blood. The bases are TGCGCCAGCAGCTTGGCCCTAGCGGGAGAAAATGAGCAGTTCTTC. Translated, it gives CASSLALAGENEQFF.